These 11 T cell receptor beta chains were all obtained from the same sample, sequenced in a study of T-cell memory formation after mild COVID-19. TCRdb reanalysed the 5' RACE reads using MiXCR and keeps one entry per CDR3 protein. There are roughly 310,000 distinct CDR3 sequences in the sample; roughly 15% occur only once, and 20% to 25% lies in the top ten. The sequenced sample was PBMCs or a T cell subset sorted from them (not recorded which). These receptors were collected from a young man who had mild COVID-19 (a few samples of this study predate the infection). Cell type and time point are not known.

This clonotype has more than one count but fewer than ten. This sequence joins TRBV5-5 and TRBJ1-5; tentatively, D is TRBD1 (6 bases). In germline, CDR1 is SGHKS, CDR2 YYEKEE (reference sequence). The CDR3 runs 13 residues. Trimming stripped 3 bases from V and 5 bases from J, with 9 bases between. CDR3 amino acids: CASSSRQDQPQHF. The CDR3 DNA is TGTGCCAGCAGCTCTAGACAGGATCAGCCCCAGCATTTT.

This clonotype was observed many times. J is TRBJ2-4 and V is TRBV4-3; no clear D. V lost 0 bases to trimming and J lost 0 bases, with 9 bases between them. The CDR3 length is 16 residues. The germline V gene has CDR1 LGHNA and CDR2 YSLEER. The CDR3 coding sequence is TGCGCCAGCAGCCAAGAGAGCTCGAGAGCCAAAAACATTCAGTACTTC. This translates into CASSQESSRAKNIQYF.

This clonotype was seen only a few times. V usage is TRBV5-1 and J usage is TRBJ2-6; unclear D gene. Trimming removed 4 bases at V and 2 bases at J, with 7 bases between. The CDR3 extends over 14 amino acids. Germline lookup yields CDR1 SGHRS and CDR2 YFSETQ. In nucleotides, the CDR3 is TGCGCCAGCAGCCAGAGACCTGGGGCCAACGTCCTGACTTTC. It codes for CASSQRPGANVLTF. Complete variable domain (other parts from reference TRBV5-1 and TRBJ2-6): KAGVTQTPRYLIKTRGQQVTLSCSPISGHRSVSWYQQTPGQGLQFLFEYFSETQRNKGNFPGRFSGRQFSNSRSEMNVSTLELGDSALYLCASSQRPGANVLTFGAGSRLTVL.

Only a few counts were recorded for this clonotype. The chain carries TRBV21-1 and TRBJ2-2; the table's TRBD2 call for D was not verified on the DNA. TRBV21-1 is an annotated pseudogene. The CDR3 runs to 17 residues. The CDR3 DNA reads TGTGCCAGCAGCCCGCCCCTATCGGGGGGGGGCCTCGGGGAGCTGTTTTTT. Translation gives CASSPPLSGGGLGELFF.

This clonotype has a handful of counts. The chain is built from TRBV6-2 or TRBV6-3 and TRBJ1-1; the match to TRBD1 covers 9 bases. The CDR3 consists of 15 residues. V trimming: 5 bases; J trimming: 3 bases; junction bases outside the gene matches: 7. The germline gives CDR1 MNHEY, CDR2 SVGEGT. CDR3: CASSGQGIEDTEAFF. DNA for the CDR3: TGTGCCAGCAGTGGACAGGGGATAGAGGACACTGAAGCTTTCTTT.

There are many counts of this clonotype. V and J are TRBV6-4 and TRBJ2-3, with 12 bases aligning to TRBD2. Looked up from germline, CDR1 is MRHNA and CDR2 is SNTAGT. The CDR3 is 15 amino acids. V lost 5 bases to trimming and J lost 4 bases; unmatched junction nucleotides: 4. Written as DNA, the CDR3 is TGTGCCAGCAGTTCAGGACTAGCGGGGTCAGATACGCAGTATTTT. Its translation is CASSSGLAGSDTQYF.

This clonotype occurred a few times. The chain uses TRBV4-3 and TRBJ2-1; TRBD1 matches at 8 bases. V lost 4 bases to trimming and J lost 1 base; unmatched junction nucleotides: 12. The CDR3 runs 18 residues. CDR1 is LGHNA, CDR2 YSLEER, per germline. This chain's CDR3 is CASSRHLGQGASYNEQFF. The CDR3 nucleotides are TGCGCCAGCAGCCGCCACCTGGGGCAGGGGGCGTCCTACAATGAGCAGTTCTTC.

This clonotype has more than one count but fewer than ten. The V call is TRBV24-1, the J call TRBJ1-2; no clear D. The CDR3 loop spans 19 amino acids. V lost 7 bases to trimming and J lost 2 bases, with 28 bases between them. Germline-derived CDR1 and CDR2 are KGHDR and SFDVKD. In DNA form, the CDR3 reads TGTGCCACCAGACCCCCCAATGGTTTGGCAGGCCCATCGAACTATGGCTACACCTTC. It codes for CATRPPNGLAGPSNYGYTF.

The V gene is TRBV7-7, the J gene TRBJ2-3, with 7 bases fitting TRBD1. V was pared by 5 bases and J by 0 bases, with 11 bases of the junction left unmatched. The CDR3 consists of 17 residues. Germline CDR1 SSHAT, CDR2 FNYEAQ (reference sequence). The CDR3 is CASSPSGTATSTDTQYF. The CDR3 DNA is TGTGCCAGCAGCCCCTCCGGGACAGCAACTAGCACAGATACGCAGTATTTT.

This clonotype was observed at least ten times. The chain couples TRBV5-1 to TRBJ2-1, with unresolved D. This CDR3 is 16 amino acids long. The V end lost 4 bases, the J end lost 7 bases, and 21 bases lay between the germline ends. Germline assignment: CDR1 SGHRS and CDR2 YFSETQ. CDR3 nucleotides: TGCGCCAGCAGCCCGGCTCCAGGCGGACCAATTAATGAGCAGTTCTTC. It yields the protein CASSPAPGGPINEQFF.

This clonotype was recorded a few times. CDR3 in DNA: TGTGCCAGCAGCCCCCGAGGGAGCGGGGTACATGGCTACACCTTC. Amino acid sequence: CASSPRGSGVHGYTF. The V and J genes are TRBV6-2 or TRBV6-3 and TRBJ1-2; D not certain. The germline V and J ends were trimmed by 6 bases and 6 bases, with 20 bases remaining between them. Germline V CDR1 and CDR2: MNHEY, SVGEGT. CDR3 length: 15 amino acids.